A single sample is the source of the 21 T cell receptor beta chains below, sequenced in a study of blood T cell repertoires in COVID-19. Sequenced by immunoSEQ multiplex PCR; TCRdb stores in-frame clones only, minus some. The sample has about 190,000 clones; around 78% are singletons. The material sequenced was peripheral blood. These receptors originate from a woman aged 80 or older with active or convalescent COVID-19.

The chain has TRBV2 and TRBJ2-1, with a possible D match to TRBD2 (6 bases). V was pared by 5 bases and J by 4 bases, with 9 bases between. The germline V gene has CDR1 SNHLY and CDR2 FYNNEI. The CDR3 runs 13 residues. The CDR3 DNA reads TGTGCCAGCAGTCCCCGGGGGTACAATGAGCAGTTCTTC. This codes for CASSPRGYNEQFF.

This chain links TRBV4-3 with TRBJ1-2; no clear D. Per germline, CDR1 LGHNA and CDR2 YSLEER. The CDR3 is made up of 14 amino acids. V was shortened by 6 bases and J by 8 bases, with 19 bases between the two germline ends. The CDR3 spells CASSLDPSEGGYTF. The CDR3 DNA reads TGCGCCAGCAGTTTAGATCCCTCGGAGGGAGGCTACACCTTC.

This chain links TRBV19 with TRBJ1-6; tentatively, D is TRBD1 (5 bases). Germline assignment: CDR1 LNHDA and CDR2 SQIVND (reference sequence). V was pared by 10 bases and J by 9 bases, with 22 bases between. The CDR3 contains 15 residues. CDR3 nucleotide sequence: TGTGCCACCACAGGACGGCATCTAAATGGTTCACCCCTCCACTTT. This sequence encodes CATTGRHLNGSPLHF.

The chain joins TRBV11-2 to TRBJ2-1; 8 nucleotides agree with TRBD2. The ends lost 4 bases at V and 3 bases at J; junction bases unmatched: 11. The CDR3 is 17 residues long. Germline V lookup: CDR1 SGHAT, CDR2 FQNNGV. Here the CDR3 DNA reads TGTGCCAGCAGCTCGTGGGGTCGGGGGGGAGACTACAATGAGCAGTTCTTC. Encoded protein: CASSSWGRGGDYNEQFF.

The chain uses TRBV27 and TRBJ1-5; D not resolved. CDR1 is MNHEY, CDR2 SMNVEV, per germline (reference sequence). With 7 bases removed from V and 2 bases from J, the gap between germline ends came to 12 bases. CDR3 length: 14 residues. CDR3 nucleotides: TGTGCCAGCAACCAACACGGGGGCAATCAGCCCCAGCATTTT. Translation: CASNQHGGNQPQHF.

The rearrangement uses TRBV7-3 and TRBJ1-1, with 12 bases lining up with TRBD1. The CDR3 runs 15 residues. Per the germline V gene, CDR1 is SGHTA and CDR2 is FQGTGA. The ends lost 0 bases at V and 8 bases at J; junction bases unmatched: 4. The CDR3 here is CASSLTRDRGQEAFF. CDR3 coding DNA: TGTGCCAGCAGCTTAACTCGGGACAGGGGGCAGGAAGCTTTCTTT.

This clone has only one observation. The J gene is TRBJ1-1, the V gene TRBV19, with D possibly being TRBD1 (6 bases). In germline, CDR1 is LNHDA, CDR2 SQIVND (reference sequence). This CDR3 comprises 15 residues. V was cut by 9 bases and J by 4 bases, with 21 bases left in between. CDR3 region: CASTNAGGARTEAFF. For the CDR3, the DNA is TGTGCCAGCACCAACGCCGGGGGGGCTCGCACTGAAGCTTTCTTT. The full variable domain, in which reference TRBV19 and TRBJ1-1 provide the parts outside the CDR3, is DGGITQSPKYLFRKEGQNVTLSCEQNLNHDAMYWYRQDPGQGLRLIYYSQIVNDFQKGDIAEGYSVSREKKESFPLTVTSAQKNPTAFYLCASTNAGGARTEAFFGQGTRLTVV.

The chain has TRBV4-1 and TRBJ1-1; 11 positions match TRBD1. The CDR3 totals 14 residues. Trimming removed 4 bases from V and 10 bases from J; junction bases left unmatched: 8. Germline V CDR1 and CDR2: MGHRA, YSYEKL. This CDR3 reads CASSLPGTGGTAFF. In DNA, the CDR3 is TGCGCCAGCAGCCTTCCCGGGACAGGGGGAACAGCTTTCTTT.

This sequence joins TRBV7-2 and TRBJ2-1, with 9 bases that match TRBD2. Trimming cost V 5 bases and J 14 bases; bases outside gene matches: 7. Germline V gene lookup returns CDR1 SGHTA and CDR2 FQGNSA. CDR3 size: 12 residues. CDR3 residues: CASSTVAGVKFF. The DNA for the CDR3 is TGTGCCAGCAGCACAGTAGCGGGGGTTAAGTTCTTC.

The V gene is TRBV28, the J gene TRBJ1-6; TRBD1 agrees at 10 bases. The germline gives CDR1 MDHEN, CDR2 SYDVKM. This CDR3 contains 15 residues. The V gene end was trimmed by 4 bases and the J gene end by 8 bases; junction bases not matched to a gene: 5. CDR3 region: CASSYPGTGDSPLHF. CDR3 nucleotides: TGTGCCAGCAGTTACCCCGGGACAGGGGATTCACCCCTCCACTTT.

The CDR3 protein is CASRGQGSYNEQFF. DNA of the CDR3: TGTGCCAGCAGAGGACAGGGGTCCTACAATGAGCAGTTCTTC. J is TRBJ2-1 and V is TRBV28; 9 nucleotides agree with TRBD1. With V trimmed by 6 bases and J by 1 base, 1 base remained unmatched. CDR1 and CDR2 from the germline V gene are MDHEN and SYDVKM. The CDR3 totals 14 residues.

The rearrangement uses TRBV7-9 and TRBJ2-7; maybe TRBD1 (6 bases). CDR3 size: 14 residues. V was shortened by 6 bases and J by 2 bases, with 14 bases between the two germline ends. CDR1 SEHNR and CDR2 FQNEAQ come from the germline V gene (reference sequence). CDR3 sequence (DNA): TGTGCCAGCAGTACAGGGTTCGGGACCTACGAGCAGTACTTC. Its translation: CASSTGFGTYEQYF.

In DNA, the CDR3 is TGTGCCAGCTCACCGGACAGGGATAAGCAGTTCTTC. Translated: CASSPDRDKQFF. The V call is TRBV18, the J call TRBJ2-1, with 8 bases identical to TRBD1. This CDR3 region has 12 residues. Germline CDR1 reads KGHSH; CDR2 reads LQKENI. Germline trimming cut 3 bases from V and 11 bases from J; bases unmatched to any gene: 3.

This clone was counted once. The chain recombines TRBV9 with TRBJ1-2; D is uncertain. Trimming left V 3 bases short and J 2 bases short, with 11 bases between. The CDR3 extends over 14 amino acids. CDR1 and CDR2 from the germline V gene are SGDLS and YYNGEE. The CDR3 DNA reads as TGTGCCAGCAGCGGCCTAGGAGCGAACTATGGCTACACCTTC. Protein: CASSGLGANYGYTF.

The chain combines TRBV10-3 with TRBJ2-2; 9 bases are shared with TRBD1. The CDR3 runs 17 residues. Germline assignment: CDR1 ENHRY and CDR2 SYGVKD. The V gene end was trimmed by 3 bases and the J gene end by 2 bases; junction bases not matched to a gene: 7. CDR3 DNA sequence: TGTGCCATCAGTGATTCGGATACAGGGGGCAACACCGGGGAGCTGTTTTTT. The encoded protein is CAISDSDTGGNTGELFF.

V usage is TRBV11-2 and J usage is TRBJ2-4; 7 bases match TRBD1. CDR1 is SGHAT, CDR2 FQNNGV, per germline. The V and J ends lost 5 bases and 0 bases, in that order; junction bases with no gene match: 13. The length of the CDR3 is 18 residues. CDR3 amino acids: CASSARTQGDLAKNIQYF. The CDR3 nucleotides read TGTGCCAGCAGCGCAAGAACCCAGGGGGACCTAGCCAAAAACATTCAGTACTTC.

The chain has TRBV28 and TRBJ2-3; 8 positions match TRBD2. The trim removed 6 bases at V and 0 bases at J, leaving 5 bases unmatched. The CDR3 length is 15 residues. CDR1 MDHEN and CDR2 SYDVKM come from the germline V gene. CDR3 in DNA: TGTGCCAGCAGCCGAGCGGGGGCTAGCACAGATACGCAGTATTTT. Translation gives CASSRAGASTDTQYF.

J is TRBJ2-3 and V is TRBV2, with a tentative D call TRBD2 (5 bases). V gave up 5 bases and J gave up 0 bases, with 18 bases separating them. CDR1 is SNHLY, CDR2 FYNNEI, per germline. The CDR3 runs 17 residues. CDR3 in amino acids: CASSHDVISASTDTQYF. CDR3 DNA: TGTGCCAGCAGTCACGACGTAATTAGCGCCAGCACAGATACGCAGTATTTT.

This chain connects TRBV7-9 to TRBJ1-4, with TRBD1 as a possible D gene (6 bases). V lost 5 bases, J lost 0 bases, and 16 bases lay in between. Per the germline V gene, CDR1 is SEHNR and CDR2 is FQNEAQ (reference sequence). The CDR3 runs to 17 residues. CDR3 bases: TGTGCCAGCAGCATAAGAAAGAACAGGGCAACTAATGAAAAACTGTTTTTT. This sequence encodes CASSIRKNRATNEKLFF. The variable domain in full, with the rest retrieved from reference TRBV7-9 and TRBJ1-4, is DTGVSQNPRHKITKRGQNVTFRCDPISEHNRLYWYRQTLGQGPEFLTYFQNEAQLEKSRLLSDRFSAERPKGSFSTLEIQRTEQGDSAMYLCASSIRKNRATNEKLFFGSGTQLSVL.

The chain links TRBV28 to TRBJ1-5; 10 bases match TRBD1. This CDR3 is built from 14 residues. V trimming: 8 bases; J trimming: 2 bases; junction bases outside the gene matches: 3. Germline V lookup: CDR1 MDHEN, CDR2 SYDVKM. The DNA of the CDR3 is TGTGCCAGCCGGGACAGGGGCGGCAATCAGCCCCAGCATTTT. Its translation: CASRDRGGNQPQHF. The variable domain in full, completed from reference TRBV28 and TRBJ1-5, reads DVKVTQSSRYLVKRTGEKVFLECVQDMDHENMFWYRQDPGLGLRLIYFSYDVKMKEKGDIPEGYSVSREKKERFSLILESASTNQTSMYLCASRDRGGNQPQHFGDGTRLSIL.

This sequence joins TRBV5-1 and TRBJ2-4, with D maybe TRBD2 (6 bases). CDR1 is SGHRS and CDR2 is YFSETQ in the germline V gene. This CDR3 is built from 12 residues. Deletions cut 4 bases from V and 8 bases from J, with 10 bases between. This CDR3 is CASSQPGDIQYF. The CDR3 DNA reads TGCGCCAGCAGCCAGCCGGGGGACATTCAGTACTTC.